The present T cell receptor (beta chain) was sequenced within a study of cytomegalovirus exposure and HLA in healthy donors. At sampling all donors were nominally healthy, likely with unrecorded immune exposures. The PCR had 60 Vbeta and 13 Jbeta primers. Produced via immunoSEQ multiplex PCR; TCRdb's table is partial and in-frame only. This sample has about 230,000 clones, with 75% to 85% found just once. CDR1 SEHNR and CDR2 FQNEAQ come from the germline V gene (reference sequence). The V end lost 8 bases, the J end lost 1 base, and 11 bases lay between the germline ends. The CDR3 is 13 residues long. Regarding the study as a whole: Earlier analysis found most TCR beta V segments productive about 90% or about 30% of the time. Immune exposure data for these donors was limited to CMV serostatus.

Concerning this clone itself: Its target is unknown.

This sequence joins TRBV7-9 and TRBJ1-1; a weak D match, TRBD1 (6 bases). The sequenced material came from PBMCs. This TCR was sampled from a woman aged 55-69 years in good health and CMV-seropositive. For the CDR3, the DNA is TGTGCCAGCTCGGGACAATCGAACACTGAAGCTTTCTTT. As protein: CASSGQSNTEAFF.